The 10 T cell receptor beta chains given below trace back to one sample, sequenced in a study of T-cell memory formation after mild COVID-19. TCRdb processed the 5' RACE reads anew with MiXCR; each CDR3 protein has one entry. The sample lists over 300,000 distinct CDR3 sequences; under 25% were seen once. The specimen was PBMCs or a T cell subset sorted from them (not recorded which). All receptors derive from a man aged 18-30 years who had mild COVID-19 (a few samples of this study predate the infection). Cell type and time point are not known.

The chain links TRBV5-1 to TRBJ2-7; 9 bases are a match to TRBD1. The germline V gene encodes CDR1 SGHRS and CDR2 YFSETQ. The CDR3 is 15 residues long. V trimming: 4 bases; J trimming: 7 bases; junction bases outside the gene matches: 12. CDR3 sequence (DNA): TGCGCCAGCAGCCTCGTACAGGGGGCCACACCGGAGCAGTACTTC. Protein: CASSLVQGATPEQYF.

The chain links TRBV29-1 to TRBJ1-2, with D possibly being TRBD1 (5 bases). CDR1 is SQVTM and CDR2 is ANQGSEA in the germline V gene. The CDR3 loop spans 12 amino acids. The V gene lost 8 bases and the J gene lost 5 bases, with 15 bases spanning the gap. The DNA of the CDR3 is TGCAGCCCTTGGCCGGGGGGGTATGGCTACACCTTC. The encoded protein is CSPWPGGYGYTF.

This clonotype was detected a few times. The rearrangement uses TRBV7-6 and TRBJ1-2; 7 bases are shared with TRBD1. V shed 5 bases, J shed 4 bases, and the junction held 10 bases outside the gene matches. The CDR3 sequence is 15 residues long. CDR1 is SGHVS and CDR2 is FNYEAQ in the germline V gene. The CDR3 loop reads CASSPGQTLFYGYTF. The CDR3 DNA reads as TGTGCCAGCAGCCCGGGACAGACACTTTTCTATGGCTACACCTTC. Supplemented by reference TRBV7-6 and TRBJ1-2, the full variable domain reads GAGVSQSPRYKVTKRGQDVALRCDPISGHVSLYWYRQALGQGPEFLTYFNYEAQQDKSGLPNDRFSAERPEGSISTLTIQRTEQRDSAMYRCASSPGQTLFYGYTFGSGTRLTVV.

J is TRBJ2-3 and V is TRBV7-2, with 10 positions matching TRBD2. CDR3 size: 15 residues. V shed 3 bases and J 2 bases; nucleotides not matched to a gene: 2. CDR1 is SGHTA, CDR2 FQGNSA, per germline. The CDR3 region has the DNA TGTGCCAGCAGCTTGGGGACTAGCGCCACAGATACGCAGTATTTT. It translates to CASSLGTSATDTQYF.

The sample holds a few counts of this clonotype. The chain combines TRBV6-6 with TRBJ2-1; D call uncertain. The CDR3 totals 15 residues. Germline lookup yields CDR1 MNHNY and CDR2 SVGAGI (reference sequence). Between the trimmed V and J ends, which lost 2 bases and 5 bases, there was a span of 13 bases. In nucleotides, the CDR3 is TGTGCCAGCAGTTACGTCATTGAGGTCGACAATGAGCAGTTCTTC. This encodes CASSYVIEVDNEQFF.

This clonotype has ten or more counts. The rearrangement links TRBV5-1 to TRBJ2-7; 7 bases match TRBD1. The CDR3 length is 14 residues. Germline CDR1 and CDR2: SGHRS and YFSETQ. J gave up 2 bases and V 4 bases, and 6 bases lay outside the gene matches. The CDR3 DNA reads as TGCGCCAGCAGCGTAAGACAGGGCCCCTACGAGCAGTACTTC. Protein product: CASSVRQGPYEQYF.

This clonotype was seen a handful of times. The chain has TRBV11-2 and TRBJ2-5; no clear D gene. Germline-derived CDR1 and CDR2 are SGHAT and FQNNGV. V was pared by 0 bases and J by 2 bases, with 7 bases between. The length of the CDR3 is 14 residues. The CDR3 protein is CASSLDLIQETQYF. DNA for the CDR3: TGTGCCAGCAGCTTAGATCTGATTCAAGAGACCCAGTACTTC.

The chain recombines TRBV12-3 or TRBV12-4 with TRBJ2-1; possibly TRBD1 for D (6 bases). This CDR3 has 13 amino acids. The germline V and J ends were trimmed by 6 bases and 8 bases, with 14 bases remaining between them. CDR3 DNA: TGTGCCAGCAGCCACCTACAGGGCCATGAGCAGTTCTTC. Translated: CASSHLQGHEQFF.

Ten or more counts support this clonotype. The chain joins TRBV5-1 to TRBJ1-1; D ambiguous. In germline, CDR1 is SGHRS, CDR2 YFSETQ. The CDR3 length is 16 residues. V was trimmed by 0 bases and J by 1 base, leaving 13 bases between them. DNA for the CDR3: TGCGCCAGCAGCTTGGATAGCGCCTTGGCGAACACTGAAGCTTTCTTT. It translates to CASSLDSALANTEAFF.

This clonotype appeared a few times. The CDR3 DNA sequence: TGTGCCAGCAGCTTAAGGGGCCGGGGCAGGGGGCATGGCTACACCTTC. Its translation is CASSLRGRGRGHGYTF. This rearrangement joins TRBV7-2 to TRBJ1-2; 8 nucleotides match TRBD1. With V trimmed by 2 bases and J by 6 bases, 11 bases remained unmatched. CDR3 length: 16 residues. Looked up from germline, CDR1 is SGHTA and CDR2 is FQGNSA. The whole variable domain, remainder taken from reference TRBV7-2 and TRBJ1-2, is GAGVSQSPSNKVTEKGKDVELRCDPISGHTALYWYRQSLGQGLEFLIYFQGNSAPDKSGLPSDRFSAERTGGSVSTLTIQRTQQEDSAVYLCASSLRGRGRGHGYTFGSGTRLTVV.